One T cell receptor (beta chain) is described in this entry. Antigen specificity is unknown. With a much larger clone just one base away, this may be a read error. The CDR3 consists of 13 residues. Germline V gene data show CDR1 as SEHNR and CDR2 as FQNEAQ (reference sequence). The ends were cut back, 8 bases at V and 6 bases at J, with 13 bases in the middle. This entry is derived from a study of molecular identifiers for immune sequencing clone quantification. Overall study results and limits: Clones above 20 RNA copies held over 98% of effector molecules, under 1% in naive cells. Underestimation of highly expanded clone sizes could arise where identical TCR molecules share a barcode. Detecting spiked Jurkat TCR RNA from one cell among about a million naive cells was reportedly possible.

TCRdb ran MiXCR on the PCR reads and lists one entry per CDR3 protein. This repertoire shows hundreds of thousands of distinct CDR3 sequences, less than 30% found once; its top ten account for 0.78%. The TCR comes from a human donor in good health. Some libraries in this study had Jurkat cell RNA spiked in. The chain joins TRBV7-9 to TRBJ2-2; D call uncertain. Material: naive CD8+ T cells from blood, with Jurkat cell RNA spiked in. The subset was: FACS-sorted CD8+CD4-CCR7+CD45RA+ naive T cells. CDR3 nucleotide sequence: TGTGCCAGCGGCCGAGGAGAGGCCGGGGAGCTGTTTTTT. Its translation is CASGRGEAGELFF.